These T cell receptor beta chains were read from a single sample in a study of T cell repertoires in cytomegalovirus infection. TCRdb reprocessed the reads with MiXCR, giving one entry per CDR3 protein. The sample contains over 450,000 distinct CDR3 sequences, about 10% of which appear only once. The material sequenced was PBMCs. All receptors come from a human donor in good health (CMV status not recorded). Some clones in this sample may be carry-over from other donors' samples. The CDR3 runs from the conserved cysteine through the conserved F or W. A D gene is named only where the DNA matches it firmly. Rows may omit the clone size; those that give it use once, few, many or a size class.

J gene | D gene | V gene | clone size | CDR3 protein | CDR3 DNA
TRBJ1-1 | TRBD1 | TRBV7-3 | many | CASSRDRYTTEAFF | TGTGCCAGCAGTCGGGACAGATATACCACTGAAGCTTTCTTT
TRBJ2-7 | NA | TRBV20-1 | many | CSAGQTLSYEQYF | TGCAGCGCGGGACAAACTCTCTCCTACGAGCAGTACTTC
TRBJ2-6 | TRBD2 | TRBV29-1 | NA | CSVVPRTSGSTGANVLTF | TGCAGCGTTGTCCCGAGGACTAGCGGGAGCACTGGGGCCAACGTCCTGACTTTC
TRBJ1-2 | NA | TRBV12-3/TRBV12-4 | few | CASSSWGGGVYGYTF | TGTGCCAGCAGTTCGTGGGGGGGGGGGGTCTATGGCTACACCTTC
TRBJ1-5 | NA | TRBV12-3/TRBV12-4 | many | CASSLSARNQPQHF | TGTGCCAGCAGTTTATCGGCCCGGAATCAGCCCCAGCATTTT
TRBJ2-1 | NA | TRBV28 | NA | CAILPGIYGGGGEQFF | TGTGCCATCCTACCGGGGATCTACGGAGGCGGCGGTGAGCAGTTCTTC
TRBJ2-3 | TRBD2 | TRBV5-1 | many | CASSPGVRSGSQDTQYF | TGCGCCAGCAGCCCGGGGGTAAGGAGCGGGAGCCAAGATACGCAGTATTTT
TRBJ2-1 | TRBD1 | TRBV6-5 | many | CASSSLLDRLRNEQFF | TGTGCCAGCAGTTCTCTTTTGGACAGGCTTCGGAATGAGCAGTTCTTC
TRBJ2-3 | TRBD2 | TRBV7-2 | many | CASSPPSGSLTDTQYF | TGTGCCAGCAGCCCCCCTAGCGGGAGCCTCACAGATACGCAGTATTTT
TRBJ2-2 | NA | TRBV6-5 | NA | CASSSARNTGELFF | TGTGCCAGCAGTTCCGCGAGGAACACCGGGGAGCTGTTTTTT
TRBJ2-5 | NA | TRBV4-1 | many | CASSQATRRETQYF | TGCGCCAGCAGCCAAGCAACAAGACGGGAGACCCAGTACTTC
TRBJ2-1 | NA | TRBV9 | NA | CASSVVEGAEQFF | TGTGCCAGCAGCGTAGTGGAGGGAGCTGAGCAGTTCTTC
TRBJ2-4 | NA | TRBV24-1 | NA | CATSEPTSNIQYF | TGTGCCACCAGTGAACCTACTAGCAACATTCAGTACTTC
TRBJ2-6 | NA | TRBV4-2 | few | CASSQGYRLSGANVLTF | TGTGCCAGCAGCCAAGGGTATCGTCTCTCTGGGGCCAACGTCCTGACTTTC
TRBJ2-1 | NA | TRBV2 | few | CASSEVLSSLSYNEQFF | TGTGCCAGCAGTGAAGTTTTAAGCAGCCTCTCCTACAATGAGCAGTTCTTC
TRBJ2-3 | TRBD2 | TRBV20-1 | few | CSAHYPSGGLHTDTQYF | TGCAGTGCTCACTACCCCAGCGGGGGGCTCCACACAGATACGCAGTATTTT
TRBJ2-3 | NA | TRBV12-3/TRBV12-4 | many | CASMRGARTDTQYF | TGTGCCAGCATGCGAGGGGCAAGGACAGATACGCAGTATTTT
TRBJ2-1 | TRBD2 | TRBV28 | many | CASSLVAGEFNNNEQFF | TGTGCCAGCAGTTTAGTAGCGGGAGAGTTCAACAACAATGAGCAGTTCTTC
TRBJ1-5 | NA | TRBV20-1 | many | CSARYTGEDQPQHF | TGCAGTGCTAGATATACGGGGGAGGATCAGCCCCAGCATTTT
TRBJ2-4 | TRBD1 | TRBV7-9 | many | CASSRDRVLNIQYF | TGTGCCAGCAGCCGTGACAGGGTTCTAAACATTCAGTACTTC
TRBJ2-7 | NA | TRBV6-6 | NA | CASSTQGRPYEQYF | TGTGCCAGCAGTACCCAGGGCAGACCCTACGAGCAGTACTTC
TRBJ1-1 | NA | TRBV29-1 | NA | CSVRENTEAFF | TGCAGCGTTCGAGAGAACACTGAAGCTTTCTTT